Sequencing of this TCR beta chain was carried out in a study of blood T cell repertoires in COVID-19. Study background: Samples representing acute and convalescent COVID-19 were sourced from the United States, Italy and Spain. Nucleic acid was either cDNA or gDNA, and it came from T cells, B-cell-depleted T cells, or PBMCs.

V shed 4 bases and J 8 bases; nucleotides not matched to a gene: 5. The CDR3 covers 14 residues. In germline, CDR1 is GTSNPN, CDR2 SVGIG (reference sequence). The method was immunoSEQ multiplex PCR; TCRdb's version includes in-frame clones alone and lacks a portion of them. The sample records some 270,000 clones, roughly 89% being singletons. Sequencing was carried out using peripheral blood. The clonotype was recovered from a middle-aged woman who had recovered from COVID-19. The rearrangement joins TRBV30 to TRBJ2-1; 13 bases fit TRBD2. CDR3 sequence reads: CAWTTSGRLDEQFF. In nucleotides, the CDR3 is TGTGCCTGGACGACTAGCGGGAGGCTGGATGAGCAGTTCTTC.